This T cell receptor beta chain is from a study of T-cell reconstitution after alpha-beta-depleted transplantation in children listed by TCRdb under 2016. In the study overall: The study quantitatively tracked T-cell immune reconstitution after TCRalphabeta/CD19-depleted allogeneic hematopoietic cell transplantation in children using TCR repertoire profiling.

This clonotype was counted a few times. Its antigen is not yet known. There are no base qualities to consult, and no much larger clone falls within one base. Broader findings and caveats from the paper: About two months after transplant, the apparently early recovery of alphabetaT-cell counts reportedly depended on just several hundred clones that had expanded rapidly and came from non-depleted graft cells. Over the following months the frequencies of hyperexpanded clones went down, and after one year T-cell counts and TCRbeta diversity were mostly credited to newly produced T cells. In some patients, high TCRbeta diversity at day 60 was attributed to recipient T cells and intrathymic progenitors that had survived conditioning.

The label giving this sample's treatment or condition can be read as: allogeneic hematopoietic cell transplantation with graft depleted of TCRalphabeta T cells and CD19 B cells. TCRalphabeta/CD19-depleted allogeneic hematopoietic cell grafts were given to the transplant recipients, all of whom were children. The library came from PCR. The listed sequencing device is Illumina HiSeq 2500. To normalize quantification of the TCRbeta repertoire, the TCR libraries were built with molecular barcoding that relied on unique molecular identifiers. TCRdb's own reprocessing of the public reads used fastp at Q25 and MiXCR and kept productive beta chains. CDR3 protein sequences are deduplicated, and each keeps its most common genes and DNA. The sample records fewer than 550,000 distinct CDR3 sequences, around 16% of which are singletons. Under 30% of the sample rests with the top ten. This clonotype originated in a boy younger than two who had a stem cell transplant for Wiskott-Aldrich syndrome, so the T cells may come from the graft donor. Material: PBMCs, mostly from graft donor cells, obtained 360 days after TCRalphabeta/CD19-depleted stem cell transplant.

CDR3 sequence: CAISPTGGGYEQYF. In nucleotides, the sequence is TGTGCCATCAGTCCTACAGGGGGCGGGTACGAGCAGTACTTC. The sequence links TRBV10-3 to TRBJ2-7, with 9 bases matching TRBD1. The CDR3, from cysteine to phenylalanine, totals 14 residues. The DNA shown is the 42-base CDR3, in frame from base 1. The germline V gene sets CDR1 to ENHRY and CDR2 to SYGVKD. Trimming accounts for 5 bases at V and 4 bases at J, while the number of junction bases matched to no gene is 6.